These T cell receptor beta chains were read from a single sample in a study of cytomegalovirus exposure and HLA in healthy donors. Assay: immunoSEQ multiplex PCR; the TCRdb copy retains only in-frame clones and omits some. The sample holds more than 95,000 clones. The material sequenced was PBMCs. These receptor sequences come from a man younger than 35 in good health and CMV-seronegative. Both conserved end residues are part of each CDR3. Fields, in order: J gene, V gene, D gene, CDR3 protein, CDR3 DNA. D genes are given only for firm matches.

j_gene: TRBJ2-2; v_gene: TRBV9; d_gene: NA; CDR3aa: CASSVRGLDTGELFF; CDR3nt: TGTGCCAGCAGCGTAAGGGGATTGGACACCGGGGAGCTGTTTTTT
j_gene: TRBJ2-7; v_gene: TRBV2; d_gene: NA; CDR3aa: CASSVGRGDSYEQYF; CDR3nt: TGTGCCAGCAGTGTCGGCAGGGGCGACTCCTACGAGCAGTACTTC
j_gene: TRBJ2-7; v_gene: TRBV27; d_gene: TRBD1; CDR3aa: CASTTRGNRATGEQYF; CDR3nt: TGTGCCAGCACTACCAGGGGGAACCGGGCCACGGGCGAGCAGTACTTC
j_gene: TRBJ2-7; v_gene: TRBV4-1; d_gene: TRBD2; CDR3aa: CASSQGGGFENYEQYF; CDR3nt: TGCGCCAGCAGCCAAGGGGGGGGGTTCGAGAACTACGAGCAGTACTTC
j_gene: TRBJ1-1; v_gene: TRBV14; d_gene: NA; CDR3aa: CASSPGGSVEAFF; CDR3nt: TGTGCCAGCAGTCCCGGAGGGAGTGTTGAAGCTTTCTTT
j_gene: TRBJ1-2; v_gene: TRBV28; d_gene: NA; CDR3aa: CASSHRDGYGYTF; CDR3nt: TGTGCCAGCAGCCACAGGGATGGCTATGGCTACACCTTC
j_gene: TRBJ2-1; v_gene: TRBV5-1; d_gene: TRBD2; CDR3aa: CASSLYRAGGSPGYGEQFF; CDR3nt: TGCGCCAGCAGCTTGTATCGAGCGGGAGGCTCCCCAGGGTACGGTGAGCAGTTCTTC
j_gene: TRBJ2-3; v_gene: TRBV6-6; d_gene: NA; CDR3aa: CASSLVETDTQYF; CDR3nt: TGTGCCAGCAGTTTAGTGGAGACAGATACGCAGTATTTT
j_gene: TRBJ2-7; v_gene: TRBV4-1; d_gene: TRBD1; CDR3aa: CASSQEKKGATGYEQYF; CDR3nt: TGCGCCAGCAGCCAAGAGAAGAAGGGGGCAACTGGCTACGAGCAGTACTTC
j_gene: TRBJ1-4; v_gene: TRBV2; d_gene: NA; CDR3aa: CASSFRGGLGKLFF; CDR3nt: TGTGCCAGCAGTTTCCGCGGAGGGTTAGGAAAACTGTTTTTT
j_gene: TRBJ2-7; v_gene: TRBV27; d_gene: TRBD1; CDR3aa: CASSYGTGNYEQYF; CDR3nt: TGTGCCAGCAGTTACGGGACAGGAAACTACGAGCAGTACTTC
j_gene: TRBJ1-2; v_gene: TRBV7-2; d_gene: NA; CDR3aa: CASSPRGVSPGYTF; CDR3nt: TGTGCCAGCAGCCCTCGCGGGGTCTCGCCGGGCTACACCTTC
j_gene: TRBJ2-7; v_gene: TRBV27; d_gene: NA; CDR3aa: CASSSQTPYEQYF; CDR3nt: TGTGCCAGCAGTTCACAGACACCTTACGAGCAGTACTTC
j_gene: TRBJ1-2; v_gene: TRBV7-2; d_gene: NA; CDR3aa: CASRQDILYGYTF; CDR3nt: TGTGCCAGCAGACAGGACATCCTCTATGGCTACACCTTC
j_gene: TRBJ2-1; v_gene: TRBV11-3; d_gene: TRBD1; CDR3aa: CASSDNRGRSHNEQFF; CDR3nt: TGTGCCAGCAGCGACAACAGGGGGCGAAGTCACAATGAGCAGTTCTTC
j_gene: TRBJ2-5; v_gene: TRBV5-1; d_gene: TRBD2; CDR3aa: CASSWSSGQETQYF; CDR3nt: TGCGCCAGCAGCTGGTCTAGCGGCCAAGAGACCCAGTACTTC
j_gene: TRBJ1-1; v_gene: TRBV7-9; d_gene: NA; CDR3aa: CASSYTGDTEAFF; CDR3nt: TGTGCCAGCAGTTATACAGGCGACACTGAAGCTTTCTTT
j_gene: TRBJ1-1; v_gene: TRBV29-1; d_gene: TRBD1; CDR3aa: CSVQWQGARTEAFF; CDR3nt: TGCAGCGTTCAGTGGCAGGGGGCGAGAACTGAAGCTTTCTTT
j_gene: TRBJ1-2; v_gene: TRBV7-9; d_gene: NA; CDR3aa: CASSFRGGTAYYGYTF; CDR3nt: TGTGCCAGCAGCTTTAGGGGCGGAACCGCATACTATGGCTACACCTTC
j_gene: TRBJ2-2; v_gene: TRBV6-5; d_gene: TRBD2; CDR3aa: CASSGGSRTGELFF; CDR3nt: TGTGCCAGCAGTGGCGGGAGTAGAACCGGGGAGCTGTTTTTT
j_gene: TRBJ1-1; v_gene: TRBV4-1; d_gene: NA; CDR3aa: CASSQGSRFFSTGESNTEAFF; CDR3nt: TGCGCCAGCAGCCAAGGTTCCAGATTTTTCTCGACAGGCGAAAGTAACACTGAAGCTTTCTTT
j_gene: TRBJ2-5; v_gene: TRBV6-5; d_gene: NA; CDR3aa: CASSYGSVRGTQYF; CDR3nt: TGTGCCAGCAGTTACGGGTCCGTTCGGGGGACCCAGTACTTC
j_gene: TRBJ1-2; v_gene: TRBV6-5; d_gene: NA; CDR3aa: CASMGSRALPGYTF; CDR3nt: TGTGCCAGCATGGGGTCGCGGGCTCTACCTGGCTACACCTTC
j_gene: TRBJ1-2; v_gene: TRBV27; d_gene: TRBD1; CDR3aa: CASSSLTGYYGYTF; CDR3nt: TGTGCCAGCAGTTCCTTGACAGGGTACTATGGCTACACCTTC
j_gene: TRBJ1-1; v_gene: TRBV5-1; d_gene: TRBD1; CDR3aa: CASSLEAGGRTEAFF; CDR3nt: TGCGCCAGCAGCTTGGAGGCAGGGGGAAGGACTGAAGCTTTCTTT
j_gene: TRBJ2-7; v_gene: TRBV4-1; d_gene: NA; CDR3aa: CASSLEGVNEQYF; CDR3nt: TGCGCCAGCAGCCTCGAGGGAGTCAACGAGCAGTACTTC
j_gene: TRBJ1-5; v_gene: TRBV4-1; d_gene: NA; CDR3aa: CASSQVFEYQPQHF; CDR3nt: TGCGCCAGCAGCCAAGTTTTTGAGTATCAGCCCCAGCATTTT
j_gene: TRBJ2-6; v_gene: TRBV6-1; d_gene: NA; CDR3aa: CASSDPGAPVSGANVLTF; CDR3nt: TGTGCCAGCAGTGACCCGGGTGCTCCCGTCTCTGGGGCCAACGTCCTGACTTTC
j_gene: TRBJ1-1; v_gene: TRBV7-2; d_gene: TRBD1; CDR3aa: CASSFSWTGNTEAFF; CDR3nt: TGTGCCAGCAGCTTCTCCTGGACAGGGAACACTGAAGCTTTCTTT
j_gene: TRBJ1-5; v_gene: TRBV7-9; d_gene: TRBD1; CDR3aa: CASSDGQGLASQPQHF; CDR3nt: TGTGCCAGCAGCGATGGACAGGGCTTAGCAAGTCAGCCCCAGCATTTT
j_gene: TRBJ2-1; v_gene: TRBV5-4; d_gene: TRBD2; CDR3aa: CASSLPGLEQFF; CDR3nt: TGTGCCAGCAGCTTACCGGGACTAGAGCAGTTCTTC
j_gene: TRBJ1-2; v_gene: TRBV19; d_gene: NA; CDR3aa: CASRNGQTTYGYTF; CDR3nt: TGTGCCAGCCGAAACGGACAAACGACCTATGGCTACACCTTC
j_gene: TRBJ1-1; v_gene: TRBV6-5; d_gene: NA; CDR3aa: CASRPTGFAEAFF; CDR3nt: TGTGCCAGCAGGCCTACAGGATTTGCTGAAGCTTTCTTT
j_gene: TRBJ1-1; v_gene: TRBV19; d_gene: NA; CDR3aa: CASSFNRDTEAFF; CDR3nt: TGTGCCAGTAGTTTTAACAGGGACACTGAAGCTTTCTTT
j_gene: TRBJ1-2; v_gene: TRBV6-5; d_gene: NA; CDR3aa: CASSFDRVYGYTF; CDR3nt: TGTGCCAGCAGCTTTGACAGAGTCTATGGCTACACCTTC
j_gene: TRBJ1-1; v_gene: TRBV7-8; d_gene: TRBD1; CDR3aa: CASSSGQGNTEAFF; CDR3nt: TGTGCCAGCAGCTCTGGACAGGGGAACACTGAAGCTTTCTTT
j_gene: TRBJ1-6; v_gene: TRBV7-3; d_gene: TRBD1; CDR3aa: CASSLLSGGSPLHF; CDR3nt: TGTGCCAGCAGCTTATTGTCAGGGGGTTCACCCCTCCACTTT
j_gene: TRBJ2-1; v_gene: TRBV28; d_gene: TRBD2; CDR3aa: CASSLLAGGTYNEQFF; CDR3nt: TGTGCCAGCAGTTTATTAGCGGGAGGGACCTACAATGAGCAGTTCTTC
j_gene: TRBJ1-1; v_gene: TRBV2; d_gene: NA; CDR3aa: CASSESERGRTEAFF; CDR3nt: TGTGCCAGCAGTGAAAGTGAGCGGGGTAGGACTGAAGCTTTCTTT
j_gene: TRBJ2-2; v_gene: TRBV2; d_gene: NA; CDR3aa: CASRFLQGNTGELFF; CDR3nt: TGTGCCAGCAGATTTTTACAGGGGAACACCGGGGAGCTGTTTTTT
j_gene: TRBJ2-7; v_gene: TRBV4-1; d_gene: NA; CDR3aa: CASSQVVGSLYEQYF; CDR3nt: TGCGCCAGCAGCCAAGTGGTGGGCAGCCTGTACGAGCAGTACTTC
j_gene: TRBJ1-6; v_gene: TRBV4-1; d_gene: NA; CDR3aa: CASSQNLEVVNSPLHF; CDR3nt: TGCGCCAGCAGCCAAAACTTGGAGGTAGTGAATTCACCCCTCCACTTT
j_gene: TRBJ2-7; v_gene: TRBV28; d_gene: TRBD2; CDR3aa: CASRRLAELYEQYF; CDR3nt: TGTGCCAGCAGGCGGCTAGCGGAACTCTACGAGCAGTACTTC
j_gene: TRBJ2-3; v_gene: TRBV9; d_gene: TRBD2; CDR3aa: CASSAGASGRAYDTQYF; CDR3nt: TGTGCCAGCAGCGCGGGGGCTAGCGGGAGGGCTTATGATACGCAGTATTTT
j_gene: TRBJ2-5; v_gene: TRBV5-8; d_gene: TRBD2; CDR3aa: CASSLGGASGLQETQYF; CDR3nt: TGTGCCAGCAGCCTCGGGGGGGCTAGCGGTCTCCAAGAGACCCAGTACTTC
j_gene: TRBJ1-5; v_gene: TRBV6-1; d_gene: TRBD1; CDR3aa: CASSDIRQGVQPQHF; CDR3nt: TGTGCCAGCAGTGACATAAGACAGGGAGTACAGCCCCAGCATTTT
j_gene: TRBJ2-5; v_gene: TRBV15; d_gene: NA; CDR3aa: CATSTTEGFQETQYF; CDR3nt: TGTGCCACCAGCACGACGGAGGGGTTCCAAGAGACCCAGTACTTC
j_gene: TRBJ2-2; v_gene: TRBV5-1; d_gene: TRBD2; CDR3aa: CASSLLAGGSTGELFF; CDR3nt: TGCGCCAGCAGCTTGCTAGCGGGGGGGAGCACCGGGGAGCTGTTTTTT
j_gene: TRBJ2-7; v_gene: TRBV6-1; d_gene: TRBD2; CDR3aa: CASRRGGAHIDEQYF; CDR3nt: TGTGCCAGCAGGCGGGGGGGGGCGCATATAGACGAGCAGTACTTC
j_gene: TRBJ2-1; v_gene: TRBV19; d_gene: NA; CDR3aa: CASSSVTSQVRNEQFF; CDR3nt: TGTGCCAGTAGTTCGGTTACTAGCCAAGTCCGAAATGAGCAGTTCTTC
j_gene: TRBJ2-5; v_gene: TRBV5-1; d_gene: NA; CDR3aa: CASSLEGQAGGETQYF; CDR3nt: TGCGCCAGCAGCTTGGAAGGTCAGGCAGGTGGGGAGACCCAGTACTTC
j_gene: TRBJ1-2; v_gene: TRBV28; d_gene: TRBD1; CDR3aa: CASRVGTGARGYTF; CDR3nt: TGTGCCAGCAGAGTTGGGACAGGGGCCCGTGGCTACACCTTC
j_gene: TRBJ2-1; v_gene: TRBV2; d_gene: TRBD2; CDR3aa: CASSESWASGIDEQFF; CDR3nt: TGTGCCAGCAGTGAAAGCTGGGCTAGCGGGATCGATGAGCAGTTCTTC
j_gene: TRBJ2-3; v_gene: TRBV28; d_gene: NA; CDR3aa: CASNRGFMFDTQYF; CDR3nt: TGTGCCAGCAATCGGGGATTCATGTTTGATACGCAGTATTTT